A single sample gave rise to the 17 T cell receptor beta chains below, sequenced in a study of blood T cell repertoires in COVID-19. This table comes from immunoSEQ multiplex PCR, and its TCRdb copy is limited to in-frame clones, with some not included. The top ten hold approximately 4.8% of the sample, which has about 60,000 clones, approximately 86% seen once. The sequencing sample was made of peripheral blood. The receptors were gathered from a man aged 55 to 70 with acute or convalescent COVID-19.

This chain links TRBV6-6 with TRBJ1-5, with a possible D match to TRBD1 (6 bases). From germline, CDR1 is MNHNY and CDR2 SVGAGI (reference sequence). Trimming left V 2 bases short and J 2 bases short, with 13 bases between. The CDR3 length is 16 residues. The CDR3 spells CASSYPLGAGNQPQHF. For the CDR3, the DNA is TGTGCCAGCAGTTACCCCCTGGGGGCTGGCAATCAGCCCCAGCATTTT.

V gene TRBV9 combines with J gene TRBJ1-2, with 7 nucleotides matching TRBD1. Germline values: CDR1 SGDLS, CDR2 YYNGEE. This CDR3 comprises 14 residues. V shed 4 bases and J 4 bases; nucleotides not matched to a gene: 7. The CDR3 spells CASSSPGQFYGYTF. CDR3 sequence (DNA): TGTGCCAGCAGCTCCCCGGGACAGTTCTATGGCTACACCTTC.

This clone was seen more than once but under ten times. The chain's CDR3 is CASSILAGTGYNSPLHF. As DNA, the CDR3 is TGTGCCAGTAGTATCCTTGCCGGGACAGGTTATAATTCACCCCTCCACTTT. This chain joins TRBV19 and TRBJ1-6, with 8 bases that match TRBD1. CDR1 is LNHDA, CDR2 SQIVND, per germline (reference sequence). With V trimmed by 3 bases and J by 4 bases, 8 bases remained unmatched. This CDR3 comprises 17 residues.

The rearrangement uses TRBV29-1 and TRBJ1-2; D possibly corresponds to TRBD1 (6 bases). Between the trimmed V and J ends, which lost 0 bases and 8 bases, there was a span of 10 bases. The CDR3 has 12 amino acids. Per the germline V gene, CDR1 is SQVTM and CDR2 is ANQGSEA. The CDR3 bases are TGCAGCGTTGAAGAACAGGGTGGAGGCTACACCTTC. Amino acids: CSVEEQGGGYTF.

The J gene is TRBJ2-1, the V gene TRBV6-5; 7 bases line up with TRBD1. The CDR3 loop spans 12 amino acids. Germline-derived CDR1 and CDR2 are MNHEY and SVGAGI. Trimming removed 5 bases from V and 8 bases from J; junction bases left unmatched: 3. CDR3 nucleotide sequence: TGTGCCAGCAGTCGTGACAGGGATGAGCAGTTCTTC. Translating gives CASSRDRDEQFF.

The rearrangement uses TRBV14 and TRBJ2-2; D remains ambiguous. Germline CDR1 and CDR2: SGHDN and FVKESK. The length of the CDR3 is 15 residues. V was cut by 1 base and J by 0 bases, with 6 bases left in between. The CDR3 protein is CASSQGQTNTGELFF. In nucleotides, the CDR3 is TGTGCCAGCAGCCAAGGACAAACGAACACCGGGGAGCTGTTTTTT.

The CDR3 here is CASSPGSGRRNEQFF. The CDR3 nucleotides read TGTGCCAGCAGCCCAGGTAGCGGGAGGAGGAATGAGCAGTTCTTC. The V call is TRBV7-2, the J call TRBJ2-1, with TRBD2 matching over 10 bases. Germline V gene sequence: CDR1 SGHTA, CDR2 FQGNSA. The CDR3 loop spans 15 amino acids. J lost 7 bases, V lost 5 bases, and 8 bases had no gene match.

The rearrangement uses TRBV28 and TRBJ2-7, with 12 positions matching TRBD2. The germline gives CDR1 MDHEN, CDR2 SYDVKM. The CDR3 consists of 15 residues. The V segment lost 5 bases and the J segment 0 bases; nucleotides outside the gene matches: 2. The DNA of the CDR3 is TGTGCCAGCAGTGGACTAGCGGGAAACTCCTACGAGCAGTACTTC. Its protein is CASSGLAGNSYEQYF.

The chain has TRBV24-1 and TRBJ2-3; 14 bases agree with TRBD2. After removal of 4 bases from V and 8 bases from J, the junction contained 10 bases not matched to a gene. In germline, CDR1 is KGHDR, CDR2 SFDVKD. The CDR3 is 17 residues long. In nucleotides, the CDR3 is TGTGCCACCAGTGACCCCCTGGGACTAGCGGGAGCAGGTACGCAGTATTTT. It yields the protein CATSDPLGLAGAGTQYF.

The chain is built from TRBV3-1 (or the pseudogene TRBV3-2) and TRBJ2-5; 9 positions agree with TRBD1. This CDR3 spans 11 amino acids. With V trimmed by 8 bases and J by 8 bases, 3 bases remained unmatched. Per germline, CDR1 LGHDT and CDR2 YNNKEL (reference sequence). The CDR3 reads CASGTGTTQYF. In DNA form, the CDR3 reads TGTGCCAGCGGGACAGGGACCACCCAGTACTTC.

This chain links TRBV9 with TRBJ2-3; a possible D gene is TRBD1 (5 bases). The length of the CDR3 is 15 residues. Germline values: CDR1 SGDLS, CDR2 YYNGEE. V was clipped by 3 bases and J by 2 bases, with 13 bases between them. This chain's CDR3 is CASSEGWTNTDTQYF. The CDR3, as DNA: TGTGCCAGCAGCGAGGGCTGGACAAACACAGATACGCAGTATTTT.

This clone was observed a handful of times. The rearrangement joins TRBV24-1 to TRBJ2-3; D gene unclear. The germline V gene encodes CDR1 KGHDR and CDR2 SFDVKD. There are 15 residues in the CDR3. V lost 6 bases, J lost 2 bases, and 14 bases lay in between. CDR3 sequence reads: CATSMTAQLTDTQYF. As DNA, the CDR3 is TGTGCCACCAGTATGACTGCCCAACTCACAGATACGCAGTATTTT.

This sequence joins TRBV24-1 and TRBJ2-1, with TRBD2 matching over 7 bases. Germline V gene sequence: CDR1 KGHDR, CDR2 SFDVKD. This CDR3 contains 18 residues. V lost 0 bases, J lost 2 bases, and 9 bases stayed unmatched. CDR3 coding DNA: TGTGCCACCAGTGATTTGGCTGGGGCTAGCGGAACCTACAATGAGCAGTTCTTC. Its translation is CATSDLAGASGTYNEQFF.

This sequence joins TRBV12-5 and TRBJ2-1, with 8 nucleotides matching TRBD2. This CDR3 is built from 15 residues. Germline V gives CDR1 LGHNT, CDR2 FRNRAP. Trimming at V came to 7 bases and at J to 7 bases, leaving 12 bases not matched to a gene. CDR3 sequence: CASAYLAGRGNEQFF. DNA of the CDR3: TGTGCTAGTGCCTACCTAGCGGGCCGAGGTAATGAGCAGTTCTTC.

The gene calls are TRBV18 and TRBJ1-2, with TRBD1 matching 12 bases. V trimming: 6 bases; J trimming: 4 bases; junction bases outside the gene matches: 12. CDR3 size: 17 residues. In germline, CDR1 is KGHSH, CDR2 LQKENI. This chain's CDR3 is CASSSRSGQGARYGYTF. CDR3 nucleotides: TGTGCCAGCTCCTCGCGCTCGGGACAGGGGGCGCGCTATGGCTACACCTTC.

The chain joins TRBV27 to TRBJ2-1; TRBD1 matches at 8 bases. The germline V gene has CDR1 MNHEY and CDR2 SMNVEV (reference sequence). The V gene end was trimmed by 8 bases and the J gene end by 8 bases; junction bases not matched to a gene: 14. There are 15 residues in the CDR3. The CDR3 coding sequence is TGTGCCAGCGGGGGAAGAAGGACAGGGTTTGATGAGCAGTTCTTC. Translation: CASGGRRTGFDEQFF.

The V call is TRBV11-2, the J call TRBJ1-2, with D hard to call. The CDR3 contains 13 residues. CDR1 is SGHAT and CDR2 is FQNNGV in the germline V gene. V shed 0 bases and J shed 9 bases, with 11 bases lying between them. The CDR3 nucleotides read TGTGCCAGCAGCTTAGATCCAGGTGAAAGCTACACCTTC. Its translation: CASSLDPGESYTF.